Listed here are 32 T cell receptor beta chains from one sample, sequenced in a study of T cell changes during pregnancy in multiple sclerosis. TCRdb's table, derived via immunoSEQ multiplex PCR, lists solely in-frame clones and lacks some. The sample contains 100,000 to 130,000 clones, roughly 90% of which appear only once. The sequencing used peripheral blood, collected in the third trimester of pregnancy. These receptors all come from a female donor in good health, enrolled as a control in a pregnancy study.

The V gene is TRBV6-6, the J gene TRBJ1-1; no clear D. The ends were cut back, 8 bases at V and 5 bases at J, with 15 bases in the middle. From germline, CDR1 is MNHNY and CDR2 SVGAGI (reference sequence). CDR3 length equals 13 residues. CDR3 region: CASSNGVVTEAFF. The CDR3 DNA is TGTGCCAGCTCTAACGGGGTGGTTACTGAAGCTTTCTTT.

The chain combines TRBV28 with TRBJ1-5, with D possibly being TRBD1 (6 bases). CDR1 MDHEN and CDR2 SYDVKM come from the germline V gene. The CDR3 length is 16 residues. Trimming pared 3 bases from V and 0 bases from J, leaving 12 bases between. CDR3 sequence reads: CASSLGGGHSNQPQHF. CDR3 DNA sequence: TGTGCCAGCAGTTTGGGGGGGGGCCATAGCAATCAGCCCCAGCATTTT.

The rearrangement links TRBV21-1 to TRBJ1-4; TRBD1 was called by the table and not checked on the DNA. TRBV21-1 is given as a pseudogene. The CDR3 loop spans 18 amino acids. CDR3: CASSKVSWRGHNNEKLFF. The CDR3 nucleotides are TGTGCCAGCAGCAAAGTTTCGTGGAGGGGGCATAATAATGAAAAACTGTTTTTT.

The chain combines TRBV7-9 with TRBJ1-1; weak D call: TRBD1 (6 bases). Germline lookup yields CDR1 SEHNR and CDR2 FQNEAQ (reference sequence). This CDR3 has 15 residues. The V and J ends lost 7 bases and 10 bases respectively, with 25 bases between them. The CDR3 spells CASTLGGANNLIAFF. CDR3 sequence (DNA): TGTGCCAGCACCCTCGGGGGGGCCAACAACCTGATAGCTTTCTTT.

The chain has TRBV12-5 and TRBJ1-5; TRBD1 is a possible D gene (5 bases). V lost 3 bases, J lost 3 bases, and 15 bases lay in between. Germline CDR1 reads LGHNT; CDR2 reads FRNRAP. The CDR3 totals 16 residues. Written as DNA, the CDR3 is TGTGCTAGTGGTTTTGCTGCGGGGCGAACCAATCAGCCCCAGCATTTT. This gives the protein CASGFAAGRTNQPQHF.

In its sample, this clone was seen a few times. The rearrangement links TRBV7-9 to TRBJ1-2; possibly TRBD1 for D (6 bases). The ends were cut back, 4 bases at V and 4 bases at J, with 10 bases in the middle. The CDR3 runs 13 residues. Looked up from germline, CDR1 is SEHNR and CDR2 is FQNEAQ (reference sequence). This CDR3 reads CASSSRGSYGYTF. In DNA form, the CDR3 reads TGTGCCAGCAGCTCCAGGGGAAGCTATGGCTACACCTTC.

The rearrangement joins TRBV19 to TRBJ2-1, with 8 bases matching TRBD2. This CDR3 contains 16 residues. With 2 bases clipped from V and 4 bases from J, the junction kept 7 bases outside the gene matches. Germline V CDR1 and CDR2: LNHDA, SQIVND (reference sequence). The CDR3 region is CASSILVAGRYNEQFF. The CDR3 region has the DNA TGTGCCAGTAGTATATTGGTAGCGGGGAGATACAATGAGCAGTTCTTC.

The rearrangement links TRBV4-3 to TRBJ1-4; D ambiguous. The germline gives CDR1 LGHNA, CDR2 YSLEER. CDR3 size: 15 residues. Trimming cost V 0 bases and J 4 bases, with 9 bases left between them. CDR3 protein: CASSQDGLVNEKLFF. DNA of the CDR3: TGCGCCAGCAGCCAAGATGGGCTTGTTAATGAAAAACTGTTTTTT.

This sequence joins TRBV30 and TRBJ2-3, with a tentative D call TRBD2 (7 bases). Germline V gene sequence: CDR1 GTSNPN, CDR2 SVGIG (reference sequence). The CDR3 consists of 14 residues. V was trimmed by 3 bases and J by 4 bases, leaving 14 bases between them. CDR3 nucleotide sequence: TGTGCCTGGAGGAGGGGGGGCGCTTCAGATACGCAGTATTTT. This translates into CAWRRGGASDTQYF.

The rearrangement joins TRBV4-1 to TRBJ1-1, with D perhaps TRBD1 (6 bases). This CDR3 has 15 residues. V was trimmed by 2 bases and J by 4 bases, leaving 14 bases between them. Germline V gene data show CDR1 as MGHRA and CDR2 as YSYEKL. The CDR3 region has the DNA TGCGCCAGCAGCCAACAAGGGGGAGGGGGCACTGAAGCTTTCTTT. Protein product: CASSQQGGGGTEAFF.

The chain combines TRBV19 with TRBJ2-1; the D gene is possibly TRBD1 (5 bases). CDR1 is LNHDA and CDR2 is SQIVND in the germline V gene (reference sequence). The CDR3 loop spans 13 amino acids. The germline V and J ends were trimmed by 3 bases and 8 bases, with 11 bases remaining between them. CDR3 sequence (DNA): TGTGCCAGTAGTATGGTTAGCAGGGATGAGCAGTTCTTC. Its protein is CASSMVSRDEQFF. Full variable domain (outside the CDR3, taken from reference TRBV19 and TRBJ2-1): DGGITQSPKYLFRKEGQNVTLSCEQNLNHDAMYWYRQDPGQGLRLIYYSQIVNDFQKGDIAEGYSVSREKKESFPLTVTSAQKNPTAFYLCASSMVSRDEQFFGPGTRLTVL.

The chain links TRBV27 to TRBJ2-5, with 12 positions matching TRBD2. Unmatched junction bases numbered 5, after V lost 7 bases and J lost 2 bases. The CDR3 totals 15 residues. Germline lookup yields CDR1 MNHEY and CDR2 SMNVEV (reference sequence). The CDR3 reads CASTPLAGGQETQYF. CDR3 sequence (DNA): TGTGCCAGCACCCCCCTAGCGGGGGGGCAAGAGACCCAGTACTTC.

The chain's CDR3 is CASSLDPGEAFF. DNA of the CDR3: TGTGCCAGCAGTTTAGACCCGGGTGAAGCTTTCTTT. The V call is TRBV28, the J call TRBJ1-1; D is unclear. The V and J ends lost 2 bases and 7 bases respectively, with 8 bases between them. The germline CDR1 and CDR2 sequences are MDHEN and SYDVKM. This CDR3 comprises 12 residues.

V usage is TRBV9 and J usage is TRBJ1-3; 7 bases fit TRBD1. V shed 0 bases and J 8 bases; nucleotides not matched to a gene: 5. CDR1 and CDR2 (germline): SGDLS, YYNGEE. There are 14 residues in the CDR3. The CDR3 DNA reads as TGTGCCAGCAGCGTAGAGACAGGGTTGGACACCATATATTTT. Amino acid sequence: CASSVETGLDTIYF.

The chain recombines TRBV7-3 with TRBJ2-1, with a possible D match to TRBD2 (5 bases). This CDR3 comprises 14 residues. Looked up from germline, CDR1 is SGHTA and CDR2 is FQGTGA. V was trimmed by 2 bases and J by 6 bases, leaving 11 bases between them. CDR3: CASSLSPRGNEQFF. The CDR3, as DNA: TGTGCCAGCAGCTTATCGCCCCGGGGCAATGAGCAGTTCTTC.

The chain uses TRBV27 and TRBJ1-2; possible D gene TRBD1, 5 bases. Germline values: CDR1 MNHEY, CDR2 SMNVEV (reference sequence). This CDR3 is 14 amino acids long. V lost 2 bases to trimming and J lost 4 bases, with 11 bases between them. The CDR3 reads CASSLGQGGYGYTF. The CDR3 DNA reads TGTGCCAGCAGTTTAGGGCAGGGCGGCTATGGCTACACCTTC.

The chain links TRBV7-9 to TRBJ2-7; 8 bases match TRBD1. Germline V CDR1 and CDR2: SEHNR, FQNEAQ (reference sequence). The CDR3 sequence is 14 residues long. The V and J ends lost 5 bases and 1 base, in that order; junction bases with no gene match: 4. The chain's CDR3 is CASSMDRVSYEQYF. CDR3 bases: TGTGCCAGCAGCATGGACAGGGTTTCCTACGAGCAGTACTTC.

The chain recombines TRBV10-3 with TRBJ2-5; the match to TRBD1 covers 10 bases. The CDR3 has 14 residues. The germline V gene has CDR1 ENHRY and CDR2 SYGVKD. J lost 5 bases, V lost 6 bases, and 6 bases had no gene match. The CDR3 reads CAIRRQGAMETQYF. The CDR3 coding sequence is TGTGCCATCAGGAGACAGGGGGCTATGGAGACCCAGTACTTC.

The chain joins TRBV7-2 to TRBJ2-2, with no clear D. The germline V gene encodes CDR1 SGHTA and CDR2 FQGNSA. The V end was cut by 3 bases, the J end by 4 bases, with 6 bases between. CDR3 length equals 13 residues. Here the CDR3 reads CASSFGTTGELFF. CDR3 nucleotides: TGTGCCAGCAGCTTCGGTACCACCGGGGAGCTGTTTTTT. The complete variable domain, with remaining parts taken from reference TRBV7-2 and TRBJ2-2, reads GAGVSQSPSNKVTEKGKDVELRCDPISGHTALYWYRQSLGQGLEFLIYFQGNSAPDKSGLPSDRFSAERTGGSVSTLTIQRTQQEDSAVYLCASSFGTTGELFFGEGSRLTVL.

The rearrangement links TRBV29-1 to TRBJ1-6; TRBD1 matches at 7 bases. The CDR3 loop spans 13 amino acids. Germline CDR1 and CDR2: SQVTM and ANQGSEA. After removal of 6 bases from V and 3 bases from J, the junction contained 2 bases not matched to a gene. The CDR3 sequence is CSVQGNYNSPLHF. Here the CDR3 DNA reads TGCAGCGTACAGGGGAACTATAATTCACCCCTCCACTTT.

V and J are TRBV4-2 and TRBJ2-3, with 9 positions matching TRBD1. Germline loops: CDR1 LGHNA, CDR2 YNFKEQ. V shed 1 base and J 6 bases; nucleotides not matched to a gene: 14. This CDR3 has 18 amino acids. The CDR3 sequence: CASSQGIVFRDREDTQYF. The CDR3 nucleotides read TGTGCCAGCAGCCAAGGCATCGTGTTTAGGGACAGGGAGGATACGCAGTATTTT.

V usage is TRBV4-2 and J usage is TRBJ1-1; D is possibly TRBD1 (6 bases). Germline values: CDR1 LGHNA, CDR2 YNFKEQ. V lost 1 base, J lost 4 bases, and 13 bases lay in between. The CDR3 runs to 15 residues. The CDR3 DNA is TGTGCCAGCAGCCAAGGCTGGGGGGGCGGCACTGAAGCTTTCTTT. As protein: CASSQGWGGGTEAFF.

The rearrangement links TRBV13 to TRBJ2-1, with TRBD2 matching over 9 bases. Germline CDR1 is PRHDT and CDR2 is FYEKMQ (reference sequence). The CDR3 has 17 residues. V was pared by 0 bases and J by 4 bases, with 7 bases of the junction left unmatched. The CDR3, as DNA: TGTGCCAGCAGCTTAGGCGGGAGGACTAGCGCTTACAATGAGCAGTTCTTC. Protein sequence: CASSLGGRTSAYNEQFF.

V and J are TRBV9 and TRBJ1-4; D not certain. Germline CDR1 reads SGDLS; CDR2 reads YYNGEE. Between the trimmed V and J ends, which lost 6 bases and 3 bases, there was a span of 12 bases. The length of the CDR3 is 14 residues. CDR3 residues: CASTVGRSNEKLFF. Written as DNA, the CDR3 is TGTGCCAGCACCGTGGGCAGGTCTAATGAAAAACTGTTTTTT.

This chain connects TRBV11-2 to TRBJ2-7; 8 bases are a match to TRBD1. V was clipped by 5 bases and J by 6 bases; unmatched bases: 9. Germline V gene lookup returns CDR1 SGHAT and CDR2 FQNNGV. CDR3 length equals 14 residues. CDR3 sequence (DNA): TGTGCCAGCAGCACCCGGGACAGGCCCTTCGAGCAGTACTTC. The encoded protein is CASSTRDRPFEQYF.

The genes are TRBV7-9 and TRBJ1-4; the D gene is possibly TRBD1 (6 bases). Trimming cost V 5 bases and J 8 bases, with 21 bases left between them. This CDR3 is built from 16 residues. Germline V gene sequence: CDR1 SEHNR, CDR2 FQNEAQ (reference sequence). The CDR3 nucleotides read TGTGCCAGCAGCATTCCTCCGGGATCGCAGGGGGAAAAACTGTTTTTT. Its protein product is CASSIPPGSQGEKLFF.

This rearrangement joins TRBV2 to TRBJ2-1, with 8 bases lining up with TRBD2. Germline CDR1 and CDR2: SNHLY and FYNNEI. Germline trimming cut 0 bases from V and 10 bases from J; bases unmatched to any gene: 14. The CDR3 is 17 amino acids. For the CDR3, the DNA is TGTGCCAGCAGTGAAGCGCTTCGGCGGGGGGACAATGCGGAGCAGTTCTTC. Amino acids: CASSEALRRGDNAEQFF.

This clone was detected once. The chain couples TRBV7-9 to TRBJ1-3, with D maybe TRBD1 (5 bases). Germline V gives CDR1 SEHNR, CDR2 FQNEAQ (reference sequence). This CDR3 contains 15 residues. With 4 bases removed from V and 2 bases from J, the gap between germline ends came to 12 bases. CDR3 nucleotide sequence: TGTGCCAGCAGCTCCGGGGGACCCACTGGAAACACCATATATTTT. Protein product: CASSSGGPTGNTIYF.

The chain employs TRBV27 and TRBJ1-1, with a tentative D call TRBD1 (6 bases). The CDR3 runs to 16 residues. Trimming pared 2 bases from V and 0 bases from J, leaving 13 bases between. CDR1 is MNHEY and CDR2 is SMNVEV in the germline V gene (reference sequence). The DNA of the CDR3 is TGTGCCAGCAGTTTAAGGGTCGACAGGCTGAACACTGAAGCTTTCTTT. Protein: CASSLRVDRLNTEAFF.

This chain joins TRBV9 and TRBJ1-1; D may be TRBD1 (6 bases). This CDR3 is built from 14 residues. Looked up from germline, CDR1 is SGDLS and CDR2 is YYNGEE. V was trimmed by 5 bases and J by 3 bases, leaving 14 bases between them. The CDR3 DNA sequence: TGTGCCAGCAGTGCCACAGGGCCGGACACTGAAGCTTTCTTT. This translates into CASSATGPDTEAFF.

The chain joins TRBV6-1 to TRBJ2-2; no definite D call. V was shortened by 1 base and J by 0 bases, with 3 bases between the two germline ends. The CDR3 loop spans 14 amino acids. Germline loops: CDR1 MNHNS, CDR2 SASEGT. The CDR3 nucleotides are TGTGCCAGCAGTGAAGGGCCGAACACCGGGGAGCTGTTTTTT. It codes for CASSEGPNTGELFF.

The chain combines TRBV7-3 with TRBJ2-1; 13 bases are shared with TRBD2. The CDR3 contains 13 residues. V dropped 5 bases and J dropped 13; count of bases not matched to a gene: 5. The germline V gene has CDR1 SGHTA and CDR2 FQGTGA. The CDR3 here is CASSPGLAGNQFF. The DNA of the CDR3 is TGTGCCAGCAGCCCGGGACTAGCGGGGAACCAGTTCTTC.